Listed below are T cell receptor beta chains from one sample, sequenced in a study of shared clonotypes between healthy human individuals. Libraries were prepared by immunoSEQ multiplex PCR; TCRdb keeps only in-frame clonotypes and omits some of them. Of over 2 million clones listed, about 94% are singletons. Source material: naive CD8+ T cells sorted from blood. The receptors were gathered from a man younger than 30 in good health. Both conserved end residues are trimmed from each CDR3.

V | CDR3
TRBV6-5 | ASSYGLAGREEQY
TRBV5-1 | ASSSTLAPEQF
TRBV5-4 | ASSAERRTPYEQY
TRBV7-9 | ASSLYRYEQY
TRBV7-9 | ASSTPGQALHNSPLH
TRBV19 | ASSPQPMTSGASYEQY
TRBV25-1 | ASSGPGQGSIQY
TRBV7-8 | ASSPRTGGQPQH
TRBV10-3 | AISEFAAGASETQY
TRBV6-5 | ASSLFPTDENIQY
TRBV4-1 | ASRSTGLNTEAF
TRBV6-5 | ASSYSRLAEAYEQY
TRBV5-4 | ASSSMADEAF
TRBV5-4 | ASSLSPDTGQPQH
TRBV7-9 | ASSSTEASEQY
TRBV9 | ASSVEGTVQETQY
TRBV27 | ASSPDLYNEQF
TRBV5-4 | ASSASGGLETQY
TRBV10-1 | ASLRQGVYEQY
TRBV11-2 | ASSGGQGSSYEQY
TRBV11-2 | ASSSKPARTDTQY
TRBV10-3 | AISPPGRETQY
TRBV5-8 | ASSWGLAGILGYNEQF
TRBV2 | ASSDETSPTGELF